This TCR beta chain was found in a study of blood T cell repertoires in COVID-19. In the study overall: The study drew acute and convalescent COVID-19 samples from the United States, Italy and Spain. T cells, B-cell-depleted T cells, or PBMCs provided the cDNA or gDNA that served as material.

In the study's own analysis: Amplification of reference gene primers was used by the study to estimate nucleated cell counts. Repertoires were generated with immunoSEQ multiplex PCR, while TCRdb's copy carries only in-frame clones and drops some. D and trimming come from the DNA, and the V and J calls and clone size come from that table. This repertoire shows under 350,000 clones, about 86% found once; its top ten account for about 3.6%. Germline V gene lookup returns CDR1 LGHDT and CDR2 YNNKEL (reference sequence). There are 11 residues in the CDR3. With 4 bases removed from V and 8 bases from J, the gap between germline ends came to 5 bases.

The clonotype comes from a man between 18 and 29 years old with active or convalescent COVID-19. Sequenced: peripheral blood. V and J are TRBV3-1 (or the pseudogene TRBV3-2) and TRBJ2-2; no clear D. The CDR3 DNA reads TGTGCCAGCAGCCTCCAGGGGGAGCTGTTTTTT. This encodes CASSLQGELFF.